The 10 T cell receptor beta chains below come from one sample, sequenced in a study of T-cell reconstitution after alpha-beta-depleted transplantation in children. During its preparation, the TCRbeta library received unique molecular identifiers. Via MiXCR, TCRdb re-called the PCR reads, giving one row per CDR3 protein. The table lists 380,000 or so distinct CDR3 sequences, 13% of them singletons. This specimen was PBMCs, taken from the stem cell graft. The source of these receptors is a human donor who donated a stem cell graft to a child with Fanconi anemia.

The table lists this clonotype with many counts. The gene calls are TRBV5-1 and TRBJ2-1, with D maybe TRBD1 (6 bases). CDR1 SGHRS and CDR2 YFSETQ come from the germline V gene. With 5 bases removed from V and 3 bases from J, the gap between germline ends came to 15 bases. CDR3 length: 15 amino acids. The CDR3 here is CASSRSGTSYNEQFF. The CDR3 bases are TGCGCCAGCAGTAGATCCGGGACAAGCTACAATGAGCAGTTCTTC.

In its sample, this clonotype was seen a few times. The chain employs TRBV6-1 and TRBJ1-1, with 8 nucleotides matching TRBD1. The ends lost 5 bases at V and 5 bases at J; junction bases unmatched: 10. CDR1 and CDR2 (germline): MNHNS, SASEGT. This CDR3 comprises 15 residues. CDR3 sequence: CASSTYSGGGTEAFF. The CDR3 DNA is TGTGCCAGCAGTACGTACTCAGGGGGCGGAACTGAAGCTTTCTTT.

This clonotype was seen more than once but under ten times. V and J are TRBV9 and TRBJ2-7; D gene unclear. Between the trimmed V and J ends, which lost 3 bases and 2 bases, there was a span of 15 bases. The V gene's germline CDR1 is SGDLS and CDR2 YYNGEE. The CDR3 contains 15 residues. The DNA for the CDR3 is TGTGCCAGCAGCGCGGCCATAGGTTATCCCTACGAGCAGTACTTC. This codes for CASSAAIGYPYEQYF.

This clonotype was seen more than once but under ten times. The CDR3 DNA is TGTGCCATCAGTGCACAGGAGGTTCCCCAGTACTTC. Translation gives CAISAQEVPQYF. The gene calls are TRBV10-3 and TRBJ2-5; D possibly matches TRBD1 or TRBD2 (5 bases each). CDR1 and CDR2 from the germline V gene are ENHRY and SYGVKD. The CDR3 contains 12 residues. V gave up 4 bases and J gave up 9 bases, with 12 bases separating them.

This clonotype has a handful of counts. The genes are TRBV20-1 and TRBJ1-2; TRBD1 matches 11 bases. CDR1 and CDR2 (germline): DFQATT, SNEGSKA (reference sequence). The CDR3 is made up of 12 amino acids. V was pared by 5 bases and J by 7 bases, with 3 bases of the junction left unmatched. CDR3 nucleotide sequence: TGCAGTGCTGGACAGGGGGCAGGTGGCTACACCTTC. This sequence encodes CSAGQGAGGYTF.

This chain joins TRBV7-2 and TRBJ2-3, with D hard to call. Germline V CDR1 and CDR2: SGHTA, FQGNSA. Trimming pared 5 bases from V and 4 bases from J, leaving 16 bases between. This CDR3 has 15 amino acids. The CDR3 DNA sequence: TGTGCCAGCAGCCAAATCCCCGCTAGGGCAGATACGCAGTATTTT. Its protein product is CASSQIPARADTQYF.

This chain connects TRBV20-1 to TRBJ2-4; 8 bases map to TRBD2. Trimming cost V 6 bases and J 5 bases; bases outside gene matches: 9. Germline lookup yields CDR1 DFQATT and CDR2 SNEGSKA (reference sequence). The CDR3 runs to 14 residues. CDR3 coding DNA: TGCAGTGCGGAAAACGGGGGGGTGCAAAACATTCAGTACTTC. Amino acids: CSAENGGVQNIQYF.

The J gene is TRBJ2-7, the V gene TRBV2; no definite D call. In germline, CDR1 is SNHLY, CDR2 FYNNEI. Trimming took off 7 bases at V and 4 bases at J, with 11 bases between the two ends. This CDR3 region has 12 residues. CDR3: CASKRDGYEQYV. The CDR3 nucleotides read TGTGCCAGCAAGAGAGACGGGTACGAGCAGTACGTC.

V usage is TRBV20-1 and J usage is TRBJ1-1; D is perhaps TRBD1 (6 bases). This CDR3 has 12 residues. Trimming left V 2 bases short and J 7 bases short, with 11 bases between. Germline V gene data show CDR1 as DFQATT and CDR2 as SNEGSKA (reference sequence). The CDR3 protein is CSARSGQREAFF. The DNA for the CDR3 is TGCAGTGCTAGATCCGGACAGCGTGAAGCTTTCTTT.

The chain couples TRBV27 to TRBJ2-1; tentative D call: TRBD2 (6 bases). The CDR3 runs 16 residues. Germline V lookup: CDR1 MNHEY, CDR2 SMNVEV (reference sequence). V was shortened by 2 bases and J by 9 bases, with 20 bases between the two germline ends. The CDR3 here is CASSLETGVPLSEQFF. In nucleotides, the CDR3 is TGTGCCAGCAGTTTAGAGACGGGAGTCCCCCTGAGTGAGCAGTTCTTC.